This entry concerns a single TCR beta chain. The data derive from a study of blood T cell repertoires in COVID-19. Repertoires were generated with immunoSEQ multiplex PCR, while TCRdb's copy carries only in-frame clones and drops some. The sample has about 80,000 clones; around 81% are singletons. The sequence came from a human donor in a cohort sampled during active COVID-19. The sequencing input was peripheral blood.

In DNA, the CDR3 is TGTGCCAGCAGTTTGACAGGGTACACAGATACGCAGTATTTT. It codes for CASSLTGYTDTQYF. The rearrangement joins TRBV6-5 to TRBJ2-3; 7 bases are shared with TRBD1. The CDR3 covers 14 residues. V shed 4 bases, J shed 2 bases, and the junction held 3 bases outside the gene matches. Germline-derived CDR1 and CDR2 are MNHEY and SVGAGI.